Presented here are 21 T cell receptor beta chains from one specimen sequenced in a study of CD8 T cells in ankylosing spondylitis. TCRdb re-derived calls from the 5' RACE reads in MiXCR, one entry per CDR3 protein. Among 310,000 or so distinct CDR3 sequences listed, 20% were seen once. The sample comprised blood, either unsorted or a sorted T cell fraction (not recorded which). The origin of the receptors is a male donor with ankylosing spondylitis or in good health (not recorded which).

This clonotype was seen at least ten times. CDR3 in DNA: TGTGCCAGCAGTTTACCGGAGACGGGCACAGATACGCAGTATTTT. Protein sequence: CASSLPETGTDTQYF. V is TRBV28 and J is TRBJ2-3; unclear D gene. CDR3 length: 15 residues. The germline gives CDR1 MDHEN, CDR2 SYDVKM. Trimming removed 2 bases from V and 1 base from J, with 10 bases in between.

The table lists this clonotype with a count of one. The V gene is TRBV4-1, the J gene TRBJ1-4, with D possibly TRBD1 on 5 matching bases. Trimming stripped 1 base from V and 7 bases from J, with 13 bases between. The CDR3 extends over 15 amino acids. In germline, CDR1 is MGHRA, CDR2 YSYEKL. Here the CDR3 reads CASSQGDRDTEKLFF. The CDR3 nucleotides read TGCGCCAGCAGCCAAGGGGACCGAGACACTGAAAAACTGTTTTTT.

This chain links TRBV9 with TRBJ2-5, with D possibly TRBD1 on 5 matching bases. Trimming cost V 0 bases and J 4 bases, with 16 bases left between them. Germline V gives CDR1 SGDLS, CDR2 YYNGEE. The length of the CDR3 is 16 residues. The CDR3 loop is CASSVAGQVVAETQYF. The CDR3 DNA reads TGTGCCAGCAGCGTAGCAGGGCAGGTGGTGGCAGAGACCCAGTACTTC.

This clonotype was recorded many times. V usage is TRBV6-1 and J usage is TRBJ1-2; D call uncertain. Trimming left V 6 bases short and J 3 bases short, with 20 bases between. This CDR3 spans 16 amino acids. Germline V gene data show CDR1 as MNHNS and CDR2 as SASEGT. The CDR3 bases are TGTGCCAGCAGCCCCCTCAATCGACGGACCTACTATGGCTACACCTTC. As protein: CASSPLNRRTYYGYTF.

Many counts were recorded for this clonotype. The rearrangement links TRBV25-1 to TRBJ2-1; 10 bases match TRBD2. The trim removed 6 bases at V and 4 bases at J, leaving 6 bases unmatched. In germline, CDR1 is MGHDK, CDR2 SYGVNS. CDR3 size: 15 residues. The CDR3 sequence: CASSPSGGAYNEQFF. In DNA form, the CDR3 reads TGTGCCAGCAGCCCAAGCGGGGGGGCTTACAATGAGCAGTTCTTC.

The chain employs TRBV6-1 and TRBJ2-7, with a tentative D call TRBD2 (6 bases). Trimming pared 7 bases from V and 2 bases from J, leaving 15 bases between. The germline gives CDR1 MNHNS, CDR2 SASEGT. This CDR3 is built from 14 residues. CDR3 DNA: TGTGCCAGCAAGAGGACGGAGGGAGCCTACGAGCAGTACGTC. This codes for CASKRTEGAYEQYV.

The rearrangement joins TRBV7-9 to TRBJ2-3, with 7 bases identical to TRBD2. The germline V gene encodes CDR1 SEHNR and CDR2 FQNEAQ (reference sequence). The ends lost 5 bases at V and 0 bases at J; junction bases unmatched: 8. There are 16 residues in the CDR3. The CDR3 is CASSVGPGGSTDTQYF. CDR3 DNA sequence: TGTGCCAGCAGCGTAGGGCCGGGAGGTAGCACAGATACGCAGTATTTT.

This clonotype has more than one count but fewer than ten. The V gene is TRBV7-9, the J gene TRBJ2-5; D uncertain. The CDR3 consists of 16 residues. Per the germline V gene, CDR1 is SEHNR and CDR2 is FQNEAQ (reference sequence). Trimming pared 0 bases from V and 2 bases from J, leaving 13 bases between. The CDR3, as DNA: TGTGCCAGCAGCTTAGCGGTTTCTACAATACAAGAGACCCAGTACTTC. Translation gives CASSLAVSTIQETQYF.

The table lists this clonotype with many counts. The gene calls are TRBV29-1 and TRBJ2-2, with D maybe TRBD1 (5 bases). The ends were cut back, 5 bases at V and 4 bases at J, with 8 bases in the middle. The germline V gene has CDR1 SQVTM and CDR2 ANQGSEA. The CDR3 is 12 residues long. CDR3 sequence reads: CSVWGTTGELFF. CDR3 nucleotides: TGCAGCGTTTGGGGCACCACCGGGGAGCTGTTTTTT.

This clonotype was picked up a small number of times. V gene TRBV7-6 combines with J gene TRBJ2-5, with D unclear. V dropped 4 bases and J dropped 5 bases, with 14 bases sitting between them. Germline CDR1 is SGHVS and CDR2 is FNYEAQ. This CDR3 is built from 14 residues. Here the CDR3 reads CASSSLTVVETQYF. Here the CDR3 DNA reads TGTGCCAGCAGCTCCTTGACGGTGGTGGAGACCCAGTACTTC.

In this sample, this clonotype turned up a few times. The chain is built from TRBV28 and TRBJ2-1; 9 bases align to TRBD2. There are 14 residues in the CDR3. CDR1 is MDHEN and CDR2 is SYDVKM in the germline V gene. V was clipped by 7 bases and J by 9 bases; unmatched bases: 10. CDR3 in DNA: TGTGCCAGCACCCCTGCGGGAGGGCCCTCTGAGCAGTTCTTC. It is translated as CASTPAGGPSEQFF.

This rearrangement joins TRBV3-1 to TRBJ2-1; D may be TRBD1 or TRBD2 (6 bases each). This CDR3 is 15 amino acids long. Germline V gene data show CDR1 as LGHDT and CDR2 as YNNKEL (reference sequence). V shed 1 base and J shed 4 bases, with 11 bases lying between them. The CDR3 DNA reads TGTGCCAGCAGCCAAGCCCAGGGGAGGTACAATGAGCAGTTCTTC. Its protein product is CASSQAQGRYNEQFF.

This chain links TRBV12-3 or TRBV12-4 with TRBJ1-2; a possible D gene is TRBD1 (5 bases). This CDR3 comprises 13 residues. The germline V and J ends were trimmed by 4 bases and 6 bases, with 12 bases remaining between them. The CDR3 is CASSSSSGHGYTF. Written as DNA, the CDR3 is TGTGCCAGCAGTTCTAGTTCGGGGCATGGCTACACCTTC.

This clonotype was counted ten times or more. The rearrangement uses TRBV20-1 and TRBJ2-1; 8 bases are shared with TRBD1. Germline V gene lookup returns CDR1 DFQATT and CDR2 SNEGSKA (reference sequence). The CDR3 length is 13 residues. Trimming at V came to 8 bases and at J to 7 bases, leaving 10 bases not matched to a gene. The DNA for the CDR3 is TGCAGTTTGGCCGGGACAGGTGTTAATGAGCAGTTCTTC. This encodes CSLAGTGVNEQFF.

CDR3 nucleotide sequence: TGTGCCACCAGCAGGGATCCAACGCTCATCTACAATGAGCAGTTCTTC. Encoded protein: CATSRDPTLIYNEQFF. The V call is TRBV15, the J call TRBJ2-1, with D uncertain. Germline values: CDR1 LNHNV, CDR2 YYDKDF (reference sequence). The CDR3 loop spans 16 amino acids. V lost 3 bases, J lost 3 bases, and 15 bases lay in between. The whole variable domain, remainder taken from reference TRBV15 and TRBJ2-1, is DAMVIQNPRYQVTQFGKPVTLSCSQTLNHNVMYWYQQKSSQAPKLLFHYYDKDFNNEADTPDNFQSRRPNTSFCFLDIRSPGLGDTAMYLCATSRDPTLIYNEQFFGPGTRLTVL.

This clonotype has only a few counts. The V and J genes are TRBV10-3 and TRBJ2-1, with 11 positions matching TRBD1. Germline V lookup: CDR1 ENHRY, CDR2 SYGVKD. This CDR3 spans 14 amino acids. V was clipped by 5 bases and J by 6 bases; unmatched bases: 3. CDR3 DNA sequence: TGTGCCATCAGTCCCGGGACAGGGGGCAATGAGCAGTTCTTC. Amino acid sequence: CAISPGTGGNEQFF.

CDR3 coding DNA: TGCGCCAGCAGCCACGGACAGGGGCGGGGTGAAAAACTGTTTTTT. This encodes CASSHGQGRGEKLFF. The chain combines TRBV5-1 with TRBJ1-4; the match to TRBD1 covers 9 bases. This CDR3 contains 15 residues. Germline assignment: CDR1 SGHRS and CDR2 YFSETQ. Trimming took 4 bases from V and 7 from J; bases not matched to a gene: 8.

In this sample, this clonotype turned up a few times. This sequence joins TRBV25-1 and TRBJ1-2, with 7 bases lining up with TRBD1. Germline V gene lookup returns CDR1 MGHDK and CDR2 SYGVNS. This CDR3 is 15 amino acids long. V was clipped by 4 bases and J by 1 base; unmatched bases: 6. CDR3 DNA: TGTGCCAGCAGTGCCATACAGGGGCGTAACTATGGCTACACCTTC. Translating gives CASSAIQGRNYGYTF.

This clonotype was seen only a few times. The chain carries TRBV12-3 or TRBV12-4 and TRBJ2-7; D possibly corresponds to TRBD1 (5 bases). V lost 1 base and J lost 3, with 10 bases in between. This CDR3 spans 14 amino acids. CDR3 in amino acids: CASSLEGRVYEQYV. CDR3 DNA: TGTGCCAGCAGTTTAGAGGGCAGGGTCTACGAGCAGTACGTC.

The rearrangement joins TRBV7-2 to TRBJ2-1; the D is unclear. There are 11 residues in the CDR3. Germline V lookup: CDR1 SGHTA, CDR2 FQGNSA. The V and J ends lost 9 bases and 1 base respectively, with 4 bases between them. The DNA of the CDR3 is TGTGCCAGTGAGTCCTACAATGAGCAGTTCTTC. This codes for CASESYNEQFF.

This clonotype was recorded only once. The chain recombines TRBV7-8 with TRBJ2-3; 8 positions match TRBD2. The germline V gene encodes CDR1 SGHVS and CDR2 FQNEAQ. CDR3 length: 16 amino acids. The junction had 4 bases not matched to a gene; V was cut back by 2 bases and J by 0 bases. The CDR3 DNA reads TGTGCCAGCAGCTTAAGGCGGGGGGCAAGCACAGATACGCAGTATTTT. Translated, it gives CASSLRRGASTDTQYF.